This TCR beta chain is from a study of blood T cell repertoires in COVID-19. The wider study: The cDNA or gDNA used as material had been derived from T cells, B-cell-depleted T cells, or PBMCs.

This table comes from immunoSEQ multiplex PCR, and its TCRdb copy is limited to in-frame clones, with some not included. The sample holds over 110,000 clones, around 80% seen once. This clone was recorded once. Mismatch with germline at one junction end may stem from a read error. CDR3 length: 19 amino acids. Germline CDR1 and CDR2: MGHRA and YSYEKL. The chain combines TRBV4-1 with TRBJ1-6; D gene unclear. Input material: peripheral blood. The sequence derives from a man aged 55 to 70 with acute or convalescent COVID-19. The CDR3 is CASSKEQIGESSYNSPLHF. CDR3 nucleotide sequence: TGCGCCAGCAGCAAAGAGCAGATCGGAGAGAGCTCCTATAATTCACCCCTCCACTTT.